These 25 T cell receptor beta chains were sequenced from one sample in a study of blood T cell repertoires in COVID-19. Profiled with immunoSEQ multiplex PCR; TCRdb holds only in-frame clones, not every one. Of 150,000 to 200,000 clones in the sample, about 86% were seen once. The sample taken for sequencing was peripheral blood. Receptors were obtained from a woman aged 60-75 years with COVID-19, enrolled during active disease.

The genes are TRBV18 and TRBJ1-6; D gene uncertain. The length of the CDR3 is 16 residues. Looked up from germline, CDR1 is KGHSH and CDR2 is LQKENI. V was clipped by 5 bases and J by 0 bases, with 11 bases between them. CDR3 sequence (DNA): TGTGCCAGCTCAGACGACTGGAGCTCCTATAATTCACCCCTCCACTTT. Translation: CASSDDWSSYNSPLHF.

The chain couples TRBV2 to TRBJ2-3; D may be TRBD2 (5 bases). Germline CDR1 is SNHLY and CDR2 is FYNNEI. This CDR3 contains 15 residues. Trimming removed 7 bases at V and 3 bases at J, with 17 bases between. The CDR3 region has the DNA TGTGCCAGCACCAAAACTAGTACGAGTACAGATACGCAGTATTTT. Protein product: CASTKTSTSTDTQYF.

J is TRBJ2-5 and V is TRBV28, with D possibly matching TRBD2 (5 bases). The CDR3 is 15 amino acids. Trimming shortened V by 5 bases and J by 5 bases, and 18 bases separated the two germline ends. Germline CDR1 reads MDHEN; CDR2 reads SYDVKM. CDR3 amino acids: CASSLPTGVGETQYF. CDR3 sequence (DNA): TGTGCCAGCAGTCTCCCTACCGGGGTGGGGGAGACCCAGTACTTC. The variable domain in full, completed from reference TRBV28 and TRBJ2-5, reads DVKVTQSSRYLVKRTGEKVFLECVQDMDHENMFWYRQDPGLGLRLIYFSYDVKMKEKGDIPEGYSVSREKKERFSLILESASTNQTSMYLCASSLPTGVGETQYFGPGTRLLVL.

V and J are TRBV6-2 or TRBV6-3 and TRBJ1-2; TRBD1 agrees at 11 bases. V lost 4 bases to trimming and J lost 6 bases; unmatched junction nucleotides: 4. CDR1 is MNHEY, CDR2 SVGEGT, per germline. The CDR3 length is 14 residues. The DNA of the CDR3 is TGTGCCAGCAGTTTCGGGACAGGGGGAGATGGCTACACCTTC. It specifies CASSFGTGGDGYTF.

The J gene is TRBJ1-1, the V gene TRBV5-1; D unresolved. V was trimmed by 0 bases and J by 13 bases, leaving 22 bases between them. This CDR3 spans 15 amino acids. From germline, CDR1 is SGHRS and CDR2 YFSETQ. Here the CDR3 DNA reads TGCGCCAGCAGCTTGGATTCGTCTATAGGAGGGTCGTTTTTCTTT. Translation gives CASSLDSSIGGSFFF.

The CDR3 protein is CASSVSDSGYGYTF. The CDR3 nucleotides are TGTGCCAGCAGCGTATCAGACAGCGGGTATGGCTACACCTTC. This chain joins TRBV9 and TRBJ1-2, with D possibly TRBD1 on 5 matching bases. The V end was cut by 1 base, the J end by 5 bases, with 12 bases between. The CDR3 has 14 amino acids. Germline CDR1 SGDLS, CDR2 YYNGEE.

J is TRBJ2-3 and V is TRBV29-1, with a tentative D call TRBD2 (6 bases). Germline CDR1 reads SQVTM; CDR2 reads ANQGSEA. Trimming cost V 4 bases and J 4 bases, with 15 bases left between them. The CDR3 is 14 amino acids. CDR3 DNA sequence: TGCAGCGTTGGTGGGGGAGGCCTTTCAGATACGCAGTATTTT. It is translated as CSVGGGGLSDTQYF.

This clone was seen just once. A read error may account for a junction end that differs from germline. The gene calls are TRBV6-5 and TRBJ2-7, with TRBD2 identical over 7 bases. The germline V gene encodes CDR1 MNHEY and CDR2 SVGAGI. This CDR3 spans 15 amino acids. This CDR3 reads CASSLLGRASHEQYF. Here the CDR3 DNA reads TGTGCCAGCAGTTTGCTGGGGAGGGCCTCCCACGAGCAGTACTTC.

The chain combines TRBV6-2 or TRBV6-3 with TRBJ1-5; a possible D gene is TRBD1 (5 bases). The CDR3 has 13 residues. Trimming removed 6 bases from V and 3 bases from J, with 9 bases in between. Germline assignment: CDR1 MNHEY and CDR2 SVGEGT. CDR3 DNA: TGTGCCAGCAGCGACAGATCCAATCAGCCCCAGCATTTT. This translates into CASSDRSNQPQHF.

V usage is TRBV4-1 and J usage is TRBJ2-7; D is possibly TRBD1 (5 bases). This CDR3 is 14 amino acids long. CDR1 and CDR2 from the germline V gene are MGHRA and YSYEKL. The V end was cut by 5 bases, the J end by 1 base, with 12 bases between. The CDR3 here is CASSSLTVSYEQYF. In nucleotides, the CDR3 is TGCGCCAGCAGCTCCTTGACAGTATCCTACGAGCAGTACTTC.

This clone was found a few times. The V call is TRBV18, the J call TRBJ2-7, with 9 bases identical to TRBD2. Germline trimming cut 2 bases from V and 2 bases from J; bases unmatched to any gene: 10. There are 17 residues in the CDR3. The germline V gene encodes CDR1 KGHSH and CDR2 LQKENI. CDR3 bases: TGTGCCAGCTCACCAAGCGGGAGGCCCGATCAGCCCTACGAGCAGTACTTC. Translation: CASSPSGRPDQPYEQYF.

The genes are TRBV7-2 and TRBJ1-4; D gene unclear. V lost 3 bases, J lost 3 bases, and 14 bases lay in between. Germline V CDR1 and CDR2: SGHTA, FQGNSA. The CDR3 runs 16 residues. CDR3 bases: TGTGCCAGCAGCTTGGCGGGTCTTCCTTCTAATGAAAAACTGTTTTTT. Amino acids: CASSLAGLPSNEKLFF.

This rearrangement joins TRBV15 to TRBJ2-7, with 11 bases matching TRBD1. V lost 3 bases, J lost 3 bases, and 7 bases stayed unmatched. This CDR3 comprises 16 residues. Per germline, CDR1 LNHNV and CDR2 YYDKDF (reference sequence). CDR3 amino acids: CATSRRVGTGGYEQYF. The CDR3 DNA reads TGTGCCACCAGCAGGAGGGTGGGGACAGGGGGCTACGAGCAGTACTTC.

The J gene is TRBJ1-1, the V gene TRBV4-1; no clear D. V was pared by 5 bases and J by 0 bases, with 10 bases between. Germline CDR1 MGHRA, CDR2 YSYEKL. The CDR3 runs 14 residues. The CDR3 reads CASSGRTVNTEAFF. The DNA of the CDR3 is TGCGCCAGCAGCGGGAGGACGGTGAACACTGAAGCTTTCTTT.

This chain links TRBV19 with TRBJ2-5, with D possibly TRBD1 on 5 matching bases. Looked up from germline, CDR1 is LNHDA and CDR2 is SQIVND (reference sequence). V gave up 7 bases and J gave up 0 bases, with 9 bases separating them. The CDR3 has 13 residues. The CDR3: CASTHRYQETQYF. In nucleotides, the CDR3 is TGTGCCAGTACCCACAGGTACCAAGAGACCCAGTACTTC.

This sequence joins TRBV6-6 and TRBJ2-5; the match to TRBD2 covers 10 bases. The CDR3 has 16 amino acids. Germline V CDR1 and CDR2: MNHNY, SVGAGI (reference sequence). With 7 bases clipped from V and 4 bases from J, the junction kept 12 bases outside the gene matches. The CDR3 loop reads CASKLGLAANSETQYF. The CDR3 DNA sequence: TGTGCCAGCAAACTCGGACTAGCGGCAAATTCAGAGACCCAGTACTTC.

The rearrangement uses TRBV2 and TRBJ2-3; 7 bases match TRBD2. From germline, CDR1 is SNHLY and CDR2 FYNNEI. Germline trimming cut 6 bases from V and 2 bases from J; bases unmatched to any gene: 5. The CDR3 is 14 residues long. The CDR3 loop is CASSEGLLTDTQYF. CDR3 nucleotides: TGTGCCAGCAGCGAGGGACTACTCACAGATACGCAGTATTTT.

V usage is TRBV27 and J usage is TRBJ2-7; 8 nucleotides line up with TRBD1. Germline V gene data show CDR1 as MNHEY and CDR2 as SMNVEV (reference sequence). V was pared by 3 bases and J by 7 bases, with 8 bases of the junction left unmatched. The CDR3 runs 14 residues. CDR3 loop: CASSFRSGGGEQYF. CDR3 nucleotide sequence: TGTGCCAGCAGTTTTCGGTCAGGGGGCGGAGAGCAGTACTTC.

The V and J genes are TRBV30 and TRBJ1-4, with D maybe TRBD1 (6 bases). CDR3 length equals 15 residues. V was trimmed by 2 bases and J by 4 bases, leaving 14 bases between them. Looked up from germline, CDR1 is GTSNPN and CDR2 is SVGIG (reference sequence). CDR3 loop: CAWSMDRPFNEKLFF. Here the CDR3 DNA reads TGTGCCTGGAGTATGGACAGACCTTTTAATGAAAAACTGTTTTTT.

The CDR3 protein is CASTPVGLYSGNTIYF. CDR3 sequence (DNA): TGTGCCAGTACCCCAGTTGGGCTATACTCTGGAAACACCATATATTTT. The V call is TRBV19, the J call TRBJ1-3, with D hard to call. With 7 bases removed from V and 0 bases from J, the gap between germline ends came to 16 bases. Germline V gives CDR1 LNHDA, CDR2 SQIVND (reference sequence). CDR3 length: 16 amino acids.

The CDR3, as DNA: TGTGCCAGCAGTCCCGACAGGGCCCAATTTTCACCCCTCCACTTT. As protein: CASSPDRAQFSPLHF. The chain recombines TRBV6-5 with TRBJ1-6, with 7 bases aligning to TRBD1. The CDR3 runs to 15 residues. V was pared by 5 bases and J by 9 bases, with 10 bases of the junction left unmatched. Germline assignment: CDR1 MNHEY and CDR2 SVGAGI.

V is TRBV7-2 and J is TRBJ1-3; possible D gene TRBD1, 5 bases. Germline CDR1 and CDR2: SGHTA and FQGNSA. The ends were cut back, 5 bases at V and 4 bases at J, with 9 bases in the middle. CDR3 length equals 13 residues. The CDR3 region is CASSAGYGNTIYF. CDR3 sequence (DNA): TGTGCCAGCAGCGCAGGGTACGGAAACACCATATATTTT.

The chain couples TRBV4-1 to TRBJ1-4; 7 nucleotides agree with TRBD1. Germline loops: CDR1 MGHRA, CDR2 YSYEKL. The CDR3 is made up of 16 amino acids. Trimming cost V 3 bases and J 3 bases; bases outside gene matches: 7. CDR3 nucleotides: TGCGCCAGCAGCCATTCGACAGGGCGGCCTAATGAAAAACTGTTTTTT. Protein: CASSHSTGRPNEKLFF.

This sequence joins TRBV12-3 or TRBV12-4 and TRBJ1-2; possible D gene TRBD1, 5 bases. V was cut by 3 bases and J by 3 bases, with 8 bases left in between. The CDR3 length is 13 residues. The CDR3 region has the DNA TGTGCCAGCAGTTTGGCGGGGCACTATGGCTACACCTTC. Translating it yields CASSLAGHYGYTF.

The chain carries TRBV9 and TRBJ1-3, with TRBD1 matching 9 bases. The CDR3 loop spans 15 amino acids. In germline, CDR1 is SGDLS, CDR2 YYNGEE. The trim removed 3 bases at V and 2 bases at J, leaving 3 bases unmatched. The CDR3 loop is CASSATGGPGNTIYF. The CDR3 DNA follows: TGTGCCAGCAGCGCGACAGGGGGGCCTGGAAACACCATATATTTT.